The present TCR beta chain was sequenced within a study of T cell repertoires in cytomegalovirus infection. The length of the CDR3 is 15 residues. Germline V gene data show CDR1 as MNHEY and CDR2 as SVGAGI. With 0 bases clipped from V and 6 bases from J, the junction kept 3 bases outside the gene matches. MiXCR, applied by TCRdb to the reads, yields one record per CDR3 protein. The sample comprises some 500,000 distinct CDR3 sequences, about 39% of which are singletons, and about 48% rests with the top ten. This clonotype was found a few times. Its antigen is undetermined. Study-wide results and caveats: Across the ex vivo response, the dominant clonotypes were HLA-C-restricted CMV-specific TCR beta clonotypes.

This sequence joins TRBV6-5 and TRBJ1-2; 11 bases line up with TRBD1. This sequence was found in a human donor in good health (CMV status not recorded). Some clones in this sample may be carry-over from other donors' samples. Sequenced material: cultured PBMCs, taken from culture after CMV antigen stimulation. DNA for the CDR3: TGTGCCAGCAGTTACTCTGGGACAGGGGGAAATGGCTACACCTTC. Residues: CASSYSGTGGNGYTF.